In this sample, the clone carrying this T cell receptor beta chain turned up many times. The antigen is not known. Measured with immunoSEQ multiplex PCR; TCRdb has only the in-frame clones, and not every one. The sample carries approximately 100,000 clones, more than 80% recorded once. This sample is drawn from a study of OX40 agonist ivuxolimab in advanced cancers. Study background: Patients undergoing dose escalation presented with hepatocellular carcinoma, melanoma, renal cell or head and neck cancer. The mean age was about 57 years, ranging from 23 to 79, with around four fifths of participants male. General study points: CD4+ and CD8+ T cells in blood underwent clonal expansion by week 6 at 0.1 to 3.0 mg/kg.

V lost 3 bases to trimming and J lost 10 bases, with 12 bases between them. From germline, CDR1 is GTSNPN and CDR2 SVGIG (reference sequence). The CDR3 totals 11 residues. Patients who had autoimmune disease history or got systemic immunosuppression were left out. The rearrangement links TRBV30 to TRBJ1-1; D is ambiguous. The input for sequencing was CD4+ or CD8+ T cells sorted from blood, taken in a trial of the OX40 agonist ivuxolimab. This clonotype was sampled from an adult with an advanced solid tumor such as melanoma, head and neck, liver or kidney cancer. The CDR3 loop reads CAWSLGGVAFF. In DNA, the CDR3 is TGTGCCTGGAGCCTTGGAGGAGTAGCTTTCTTT.